Listed here are 17 T cell receptor beta chains from one sample, sequenced in a study of OX40 agonist ivuxolimab in advanced cancers. Clones were read by immunoSEQ multiplex PCR, and TCRdb kept only the in-frame ones, dropping some. Here the sample spans 80,000 or so clones, about nine tenths being singletons. The sequenced sample was CD4+ or CD8+ T cells sorted from blood, obtained in a trial of the OX40 agonist ivuxolimab. These receptors were obtained from an adult with an advanced solid tumor such as melanoma, head and neck, liver or kidney cancer.

The CDR3 coding sequence is TGTGCCAGTAGCTATCAGTTCGCTGGTTATGGCTACACCTTC. Protein product: CASSYQFAGYGYTF. The chain recombines TRBV19 with TRBJ1-2; D uncertain. V lost 6 bases to trimming and J lost 5 bases, with 16 bases between them. This CDR3 is 14 amino acids long. Looked up from germline, CDR1 is LNHDA and CDR2 is SQIVND (reference sequence). Using reference TRBV19 and TRBJ1-2 for the parts outside the CDR3, the full variable domain is DGGITQSPKYLFRKEGQNVTLSCEQNLNHDAMYWYRQDPGQGLRLIYYSQIVNDFQKGDIAEGYSVSREKKESFPLTVTSAQKNPTAFYLCASSYQFAGYGYTFGSGTRLTVV.

J is TRBJ1-5 and V is TRBV6-6; 7 positions match TRBD1. The V gene's germline CDR1 is MNHNY and CDR2 SVGAGI (reference sequence). The CDR3 is made up of 15 amino acids. J gave up 7 bases and V 5 bases, and 11 bases lay outside the gene matches. Here the CDR3 reads CASSPGTALGQPQHF. CDR3 DNA: TGTGCCAGCAGTCCCGGGACAGCTCTAGGGCAGCCCCAGCATTTT.

The CDR3 bases are TGTGCCAGCAGCTTGTTTCTGTTAGGACTCTCTGGGGCCAACGTCCTGACTTTC. It codes for CASSLFLLGLSGANVLTF. The V gene is TRBV5-5, the J gene TRBJ2-6; D is possibly TRBD2 (5 bases). This CDR3 region has 18 residues. The germline V and J ends were trimmed by 1 base and 0 bases, with 14 bases remaining between them. In germline, CDR1 is SGHKS, CDR2 YYEKEE (reference sequence). Full variable domain (outside the CDR3, taken from reference TRBV5-5 and TRBJ2-6): DAGVTQSPTHLIKTRGQQVTLRCSPISGHKSVSWYQQVLGQGPQFIFQYYEKEERGRGNFPDRFSARQFPNYSSELNVNALLLGDSALYLCASSLFLLGLSGANVLTFGAGSRLTVL.

V usage is TRBV28 and J usage is TRBJ2-3; either TRBD1 or TRBD2 may fit D (5 bases each). Germline V gene lookup returns CDR1 MDHEN and CDR2 SYDVKM. The V end lost 3 bases, the J end lost 8 bases, and 18 bases lay between the germline ends. The CDR3 spans 15 residues. The CDR3 region is CASSFGLGVQVTQYF. CDR3 nucleotide sequence: TGTGCCAGCAGTTTTGGATTGGGGGTTCAGGTTACGCAGTATTTT.

The V call is TRBV6-4, the J call TRBJ1-1; possible D gene TRBD1, 5 bases. Trimming left V 2 bases short and J 1 base short, with 11 bases between. The length of the CDR3 is 15 residues. The germline V gene encodes CDR1 MRHNA and CDR2 SNTAGT. The CDR3 DNA reads as TGTGCCAGCAGTGACGACATAGACAGGAACACTGAAGCTTTCTTT. This translates into CASSDDIDRNTEAFF.

This rearrangement joins TRBV29-1 to TRBJ1-1; 10 bases align to TRBD1. The V and J ends lost 7 bases and 4 bases, in that order; junction bases with no gene match: 9. CDR1 and CDR2 (germline): SQVTM, ANQGSEA. The CDR3 consists of 14 residues. The CDR3 nucleotides read TGCAGCGCTCGACAGGGGGCGCAGGGCACTGAAGCTTTCTTT. It specifies CSARQGAQGTEAFF.

This chain joins TRBV18 and TRBJ2-3; TRBD2 agrees at 13 bases. Germline V gives CDR1 KGHSH, CDR2 LQKENI. Losses at the gene ends were 3 bases for V and 6 bases for J; bases not matched to a gene: 6. This CDR3 has 16 residues. CDR3: CASSPGLAGAGDTQYF. Written as DNA, the CDR3 is TGTGCCAGCTCACCCGGACTAGCGGGGGCCGGGGATACGCAGTATTTT.

This clone was seen only once. The chain employs TRBV7-9 and TRBJ2-3; D gene uncertain. Trimming cost V 1 base and J 9 bases, with 5 bases left between them. The germline CDR1 and CDR2 sequences are SEHNR and FQNEAQ (reference sequence). This CDR3 has 11 residues. CDR3 sequence reads: CASSLGATQYF. CDR3 nucleotide sequence: TGTGCCAGCAGCTTAGGCGCGACGCAGTATTTT.

The chain uses TRBV25-1 and TRBJ1-3, with a possible D match to TRBD1 (5 bases). Germline values: CDR1 MGHDK, CDR2 SYGVNS. The CDR3 totals 17 residues. Trimming pared 4 bases from V and 7 bases from J, leaving 23 bases between. CDR3 amino acids: CASSGDPLPGGINTIYF. Here the CDR3 DNA reads TGTGCCAGCAGTGGTGACCCCCTTCCCGGGGGGATTAACACCATATATTTT.

The gene calls are TRBV4-2 and TRBJ2-2; 9 bases align to TRBD2. With 1 base clipped from V and 4 bases from J, the junction kept 4 bases outside the gene matches. This CDR3 is built from 16 residues. Germline-derived CDR1 and CDR2 are LGHNA and YNFKEQ. The chain's CDR3 is CASSQASGTSTGELFF. The CDR3 bases are TGTGCCAGCAGCCAAGCTAGCGGGACTAGCACCGGGGAGCTGTTTTTT.

This clone was observed a single time. The CDR3 is CASSGLGPSYEQYF. The CDR3 DNA is TGTGCCAGCAGTGGTCTAGGTCCCTCCTACGAGCAGTACTTC. The J gene is TRBJ2-7, the V gene TRBV28; no clear D. The V and J ends lost 5 bases and 0 bases respectively, with 11 bases between them. The CDR3 covers 14 residues. Germline values: CDR1 MDHEN, CDR2 SYDVKM.

This sequence joins TRBV7-3 and TRBJ2-3; D unclear. V lost 0 bases and J 0 bases, leaving 4 bases between the germline ends. The CDR3 totals 14 residues. Germline CDR1 is SGHTA and CDR2 is FQGTGA. This CDR3 is CASSLTSSTDTQYF. CDR3 in DNA: TGTGCCAGCAGCTTAACGTCGAGCACAGATACGCAGTATTTT.

The V call is TRBV7-2, the J call TRBJ1-1, with D tentatively TRBD1 (6 bases). The CDR3 runs to 13 residues. V lost 5 bases and J 8 bases, leaving 15 bases between the germline ends. The V gene's germline CDR1 is SGHTA and CDR2 FQGNSA. CDR3: CASSRERGAEAFF. CDR3 nucleotide sequence: TGTGCCAGCAGCCGCGAAAGGGGGGCCGAAGCTTTCTTT.

This sequence joins TRBV7-3 and TRBJ1-2; TRBD1 agrees at 10 bases. The CDR3 is 15 amino acids. Germline trimming cut 5 bases from V and 8 bases from J; bases unmatched to any gene: 11. Germline CDR1 and CDR2: SGHTA and FQGTGA. As DNA, the CDR3 is TGTGCCAGCAGCATGACACCGGGACAGGGGAGCGGCTACACCTTC. Translation gives CASSMTPGQGSGYTF.

This clone has only a few counts. The rearrangement uses TRBV27 and TRBJ2-7; the D is unclear. Per the germline V gene, CDR1 is MNHEY and CDR2 is SMNVEV (reference sequence). The CDR3 is 13 residues long. V lost 2 bases and J lost 1, with 6 bases in between. This CDR3 reads CASSLGLSYEQYF. CDR3 DNA: TGTGCCAGCAGTTTAGGGCTTTCCTACGAGCAGTACTTC.

This chain uses TRBV19 with TRBJ1-1; TRBD1 might be the D (5 bases). The CDR3 consists of 15 residues. Germline assignment: CDR1 LNHDA and CDR2 SQIVND (reference sequence). V was pared by 0 bases and J by 0 bases, with 8 bases between. Here the CDR3 reads CASSIETALNTEAFF. The CDR3 nucleotides read TGTGCCAGTAGTATAGAGACAGCCTTGAACACTGAAGCTTTCTTT.

The chain employs TRBV4-2 and TRBJ2-1; 10 nucleotides match TRBD2. Germline loops: CDR1 LGHNA, CDR2 YNFKEQ. The CDR3 is 23 amino acids. Trimming removed 2 bases from V and 0 bases from J; junction bases left unmatched: 22. The CDR3 loop reads CASSQIGLLSGGGYSSSYNEQFF. The CDR3 region has the DNA TGTGCCAGCAGCCAAATCGGCCTTTTGAGCGGGGGGGGATACTCGAGCTCCTACAATGAGCAGTTCTTC.